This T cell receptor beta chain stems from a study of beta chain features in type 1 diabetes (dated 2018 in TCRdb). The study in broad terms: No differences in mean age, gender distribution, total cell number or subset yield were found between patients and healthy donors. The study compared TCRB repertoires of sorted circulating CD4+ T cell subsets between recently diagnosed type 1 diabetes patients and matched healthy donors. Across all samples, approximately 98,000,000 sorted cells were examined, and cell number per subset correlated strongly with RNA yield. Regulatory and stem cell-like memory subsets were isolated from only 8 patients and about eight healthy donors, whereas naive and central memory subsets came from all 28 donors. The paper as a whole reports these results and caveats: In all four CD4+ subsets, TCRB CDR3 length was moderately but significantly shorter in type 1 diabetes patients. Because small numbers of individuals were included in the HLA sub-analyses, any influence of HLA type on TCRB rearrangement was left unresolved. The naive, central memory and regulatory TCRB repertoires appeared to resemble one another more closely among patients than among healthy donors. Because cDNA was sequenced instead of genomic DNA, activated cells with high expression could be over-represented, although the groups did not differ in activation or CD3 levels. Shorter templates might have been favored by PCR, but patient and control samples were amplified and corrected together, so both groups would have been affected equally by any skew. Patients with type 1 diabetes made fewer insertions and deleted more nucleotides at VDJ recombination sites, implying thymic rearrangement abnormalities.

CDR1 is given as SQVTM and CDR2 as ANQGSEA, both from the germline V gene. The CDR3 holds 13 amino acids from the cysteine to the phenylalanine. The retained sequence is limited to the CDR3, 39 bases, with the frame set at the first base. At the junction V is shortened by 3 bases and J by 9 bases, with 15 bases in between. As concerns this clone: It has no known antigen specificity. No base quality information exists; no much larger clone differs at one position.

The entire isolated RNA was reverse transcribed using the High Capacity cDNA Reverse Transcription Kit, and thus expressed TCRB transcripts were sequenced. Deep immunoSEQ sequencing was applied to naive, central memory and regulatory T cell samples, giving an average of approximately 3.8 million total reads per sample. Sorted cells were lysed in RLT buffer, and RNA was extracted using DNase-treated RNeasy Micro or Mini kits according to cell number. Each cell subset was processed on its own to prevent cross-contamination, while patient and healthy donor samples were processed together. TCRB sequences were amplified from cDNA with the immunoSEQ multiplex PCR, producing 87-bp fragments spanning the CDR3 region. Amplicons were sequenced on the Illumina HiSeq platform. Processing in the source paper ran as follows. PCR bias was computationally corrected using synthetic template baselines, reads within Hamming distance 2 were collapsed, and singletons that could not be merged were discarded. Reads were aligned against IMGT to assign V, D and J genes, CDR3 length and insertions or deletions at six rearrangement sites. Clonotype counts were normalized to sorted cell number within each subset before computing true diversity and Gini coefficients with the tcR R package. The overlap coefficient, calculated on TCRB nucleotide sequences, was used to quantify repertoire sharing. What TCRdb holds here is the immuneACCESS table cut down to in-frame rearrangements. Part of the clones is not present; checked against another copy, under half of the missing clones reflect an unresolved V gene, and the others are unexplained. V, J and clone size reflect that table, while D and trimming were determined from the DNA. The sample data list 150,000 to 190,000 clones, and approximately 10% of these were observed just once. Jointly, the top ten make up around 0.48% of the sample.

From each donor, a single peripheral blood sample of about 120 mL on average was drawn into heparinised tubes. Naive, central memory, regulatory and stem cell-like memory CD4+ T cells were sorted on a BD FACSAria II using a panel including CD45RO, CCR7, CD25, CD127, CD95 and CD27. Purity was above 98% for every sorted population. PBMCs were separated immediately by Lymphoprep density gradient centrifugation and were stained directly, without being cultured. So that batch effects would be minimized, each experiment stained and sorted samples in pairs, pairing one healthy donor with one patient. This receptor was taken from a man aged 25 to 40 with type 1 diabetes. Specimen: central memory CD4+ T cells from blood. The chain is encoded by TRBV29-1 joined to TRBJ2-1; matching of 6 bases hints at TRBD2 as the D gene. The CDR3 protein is CSVDGGKRGEQFF. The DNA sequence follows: TGCAGCGTTGACGGGGGTAAGCGAGGTGAGCAGTTCTTC.